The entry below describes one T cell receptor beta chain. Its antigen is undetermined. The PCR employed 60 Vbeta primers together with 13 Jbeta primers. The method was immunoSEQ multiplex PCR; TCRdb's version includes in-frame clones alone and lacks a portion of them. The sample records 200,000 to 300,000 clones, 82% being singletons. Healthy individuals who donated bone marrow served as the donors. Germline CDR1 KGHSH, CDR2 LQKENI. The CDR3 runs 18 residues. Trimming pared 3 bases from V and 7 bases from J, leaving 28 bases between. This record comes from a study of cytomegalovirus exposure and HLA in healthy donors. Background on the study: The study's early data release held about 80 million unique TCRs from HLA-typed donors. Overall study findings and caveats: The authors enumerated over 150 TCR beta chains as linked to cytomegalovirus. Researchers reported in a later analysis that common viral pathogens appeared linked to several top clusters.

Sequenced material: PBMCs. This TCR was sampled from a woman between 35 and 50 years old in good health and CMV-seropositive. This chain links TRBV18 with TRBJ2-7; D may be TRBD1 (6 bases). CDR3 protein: CASSPSLGTKGDNLEQYF. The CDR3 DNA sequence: TGTGCCAGCTCACCTTCTTTGGGAACTAAAGGGGACAATCTTGAGCAGTACTTC.